These 18 T cell receptor beta chains originate from one sample sequenced in a study of early T cells in non-severe SARS-CoV-2 infection (dated by TCRdb to the early 2020s). The library was obtained by 5' RACE. Sequenced using a NextSeq 500. TCRdb redid the processing of the public reads, applying fastp at Q25 and MiXCR, and retained in-frame beta chains. A single entry per CDR3 protein holds the most common genes and DNA from its merged rows. The sample data list some 45,000 distinct CDR3 sequences, and less than 4.5% of these were observed just once. Together, the top ten hold 5.5% to 6.5% of the sample. Material for sequencing was whole blood. These receptors originate from an adult who was a healthcare worker with PCR-confirmed SARS-CoV-2 infection or an uninfected control (not recorded which).

Here the CDR3 DNA reads TGTGCCAGCAGCTTAGTGGCTAGCGGCTTAGCCAAAAACATTCAGTACTTC. Translated: CASSLVASGLAKNIQYF. The chain uses TRBV13 and TRBJ2-4, with 7 bases fitting TRBD2. CDR1 is PRHDT, CDR2 FYEKMQ, per germline (reference sequence). With 1 base clipped from V and 0 bases from J, the junction kept 6 bases outside the gene matches. The CDR3 loop spans 17 amino acids.

This clonotype appeared a few times. The chain has TRBV20-1 and TRBJ1-4; the D is unclear. Per the germline V gene, CDR1 is DFQATT and CDR2 is SNEGSKA (reference sequence). There are 14 residues in the CDR3. The germline V and J ends were trimmed by 1 base and 7 bases, with 13 bases remaining between them. The CDR3 DNA is TGCAGTGCTAGAGCAAAGGGTCTTGGTGAAAAACTGTTTTTT. Amino acid sequence: CSARAKGLGEKLFF.

This clonotype was seen at least ten times. The V and J genes are TRBV11-2 and TRBJ2-3, with 8 nucleotides matching TRBD1. This CDR3 comprises 14 residues. Germline CDR1 reads SGHAT; CDR2 reads FQNNGV. The ends lost 5 bases at V and 4 bases at J; junction bases unmatched: 5. The CDR3: CASSRDRPPDTQYF. The CDR3 bases are TGTGCCAGCAGCCGGGACAGGCCCCCAGATACGCAGTATTTT.

V is TRBV7-2 and J is TRBJ1-6; 7 nucleotides line up with TRBD1. V was clipped by 4 bases and J by 0 bases; unmatched bases: 9. Germline values: CDR1 SGHTA, CDR2 FQGNSA. The CDR3 covers 18 residues. CDR3 sequence: CASSSPDRSLSYNSPLHF. The CDR3 DNA is TGTGCCAGCAGCTCCCCGGACAGGAGTCTCTCCTATAATTCACCCCTCCACTTT. The full variable domain, in which reference TRBV7-2 and TRBJ1-6 provide the parts outside the CDR3, is GAGVSQSPSNKVTEKGKDVELRCDPISGHTALYWYRQSLGQGLEFLIYFQGNSAPDKSGLPSDRFSAERTGGSVSTLTIQRTQQEDSAVYLCASSSPDRSLSYNSPLHFGNGTRLTVT.

This clonotype was recorded at least ten times. V and J are TRBV29-1 and TRBJ1-1; no reliable D call. This CDR3 contains 11 residues. Trimming cost V 0 bases and J 6 bases, with 5 bases left between them. The V gene's germline CDR1 is SQVTM and CDR2 ANQGSEA. CDR3 sequence (DNA): TGCAGCGTTGAAGAGGGCTCTGAAGCTTTCTTT. Translated: CSVEEGSEAFF.

This clonotype has at least ten counts. CDR3 DNA: TGTGCCAGCAGTATACAGCGGACCAACACTGAAGCTTTCTTT. Encoded protein: CASSIQRTNTEAFF. This chain connects TRBV2 to TRBJ1-1; D ambiguous. The CDR3 extends over 14 amino acids. Germline CDR1 is SNHLY and CDR2 is FYNNEI. The V end was cut by 5 bases, the J end by 2 bases, with 12 bases between.

This clonotype has ten or more counts. The CDR3 region has the DNA TGTGCCAGCACTCCCCCGGACAGGGGAGATGGGGATCTAACCCCTGGGGATACGCAGTATTTT. Amino acid sequence: CASTPPDRGDGDLTPGDTQYF. This rearrangement joins TRBV12-3 or TRBV12-4 to TRBJ2-3; 9 bases are a match to TRBD1. The J segment lost 6 bases and the V segment lost 7 bases, leaving 29 bases of the junction unmatched. The CDR3 extends over 21 amino acids.

This clonotype was recorded a few times. V usage is TRBV7-8 and J usage is TRBJ1-2, with D tentatively TRBD1 (6 bases). Germline-derived CDR1 and CDR2 are SGHVS and FQNEAQ. The V end was cut by 1 base, the J end by 6 bases, with 12 bases between. The length of the CDR3 is 14 residues. The CDR3, as DNA: TGTGCCAGCAGCTTAGATAGATACAGGGATGGCTACACCTTC. Encoded protein: CASSLDRYRDGYTF.

Ten or more counts support this clonotype. This rearrangement joins TRBV19 to TRBJ1-1; TRBD1 matches at 8 bases. The length of the CDR3 is 15 residues. Germline V CDR1 and CDR2: LNHDA, SQIVND (reference sequence). The ends lost 5 bases at V and 2 bases at J; junction bases unmatched: 7. The CDR3 nucleotides read TGTGCCAGTAGTCTGCGACAGGGGATTAACACTGAAGCTTTCTTT. Translation: CASSLRQGINTEAFF.

This clonotype has ten or more counts. This rearrangement joins TRBV19 to TRBJ1-1; no reliable D call. This CDR3 comprises 14 residues. V was clipped by 2 bases and J by 3 bases, with 10 bases between them. Looked up from germline, CDR1 is LNHDA and CDR2 is SQIVND (reference sequence). CDR3 nucleotides: TGTGCCAGTAGTATATTGTCAGAAGACACTGAAGCTTTCTTT. It yields the protein CASSILSEDTEAFF.

This clonotype has at least ten counts. The gene calls are TRBV7-2 and TRBJ2-3; TRBD1 aligns across 9 bases. CDR1 SGHTA and CDR2 FQGNSA come from the germline V gene. V shed 6 bases, J shed 6 bases, and the junction held 7 bases outside the gene matches. The CDR3 is 14 residues long. The CDR3 DNA is TGTGCCAGCAGTTATGACAGGGGGGCCGATACGCAGTATTTT. This translates into CASSYDRGADTQYF.

This clonotype was seen repeatedly, ten times or more. The J gene is TRBJ2-3, the V gene TRBV20-1; a possible D gene is TRBD2 (5 bases). Trimming shortened V by 0 bases and J by 1 base, and 11 bases separated the two germline ends. The CDR3 length is 15 residues. Per the germline V gene, CDR1 is DFQATT and CDR2 is SNEGSKA (reference sequence). The CDR3, as DNA: TGCAGTGCTAGAGATTTCCGGGGTGGCACAGATACGCAGTATTTT. This gives the protein CSARDFRGGTDTQYF.

This clonotype was picked up many times. This sequence joins TRBV6-6 and TRBJ2-3, with D possibly matching TRBD1 (8 bases). Germline loops: CDR1 MNHNY, CDR2 SVGAGI (reference sequence). The germline V and J ends were trimmed by 6 bases and 9 bases, with 28 bases remaining between them. The CDR3 consists of 17 residues. CDR3 protein: CASSTSNTGGARETQYF. DNA of the CDR3: TGTGCCAGCAGCACGTCCAATACAGGGGGGGCCCGAGAGACGCAGTATTTT.

This clonotype was seen more than once but under ten times. This chain uses TRBV24-1 with TRBJ2-7; TRBD1 agrees at 7 bases. The germline V gene has CDR1 KGHDR and CDR2 SFDVKD. The V gene end was trimmed by 0 bases and the J gene end by 3 bases; junction bases not matched to a gene: 7. The CDR3 covers 16 residues. This CDR3 is CATSDLPGTDNYEQYF. CDR3 bases: TGTGCCACCAGTGATTTGCCCGGGACAGACAACTACGAGCAGTACTTC.

The table lists this clonotype with a few counts. CDR3 nucleotides: TGTGCCACCAGTGACCCGGGGACTAGCGCCGGCAATGAGCAGTTCTTC. Its protein product is CATSDPGTSAGNEQFF. The rearrangement uses TRBV24-1 and TRBJ2-1, with 10 positions matching TRBD2. This CDR3 has 16 amino acids. The germline V gene has CDR1 KGHDR and CDR2 SFDVKD. Germline trimming cut 4 bases from V and 6 bases from J; bases unmatched to any gene: 8.

This clonotype has at least ten counts. The CDR3 bases are TGCGCCAGCAGCCCAGGGTGGCGGAACACTGAAGCTTTCTTT. Translated, it gives CASSPGWRNTEAFF. This chain connects TRBV5-1 to TRBJ1-1, with D possibly matching TRBD1 (5 bases). This CDR3 is 14 amino acids long. Per germline, CDR1 SGHRS and CDR2 YFSETQ. The ends were cut back, 4 bases at V and 1 base at J, with 11 bases in the middle.

This clonotype was found a few times. The chain is built from TRBV7-3 and TRBJ2-1; D is undetermined. The CDR3 is made up of 13 amino acids. The germline V gene encodes CDR1 SGHTA and CDR2 FQGTGA. V shed 0 bases and J shed 4 bases, with 4 bases lying between them. The CDR3 DNA is TGTGCCAGCAGCTTAACGCAGTACAATGAGCAGTTCTTC. Its translation: CASSLTQYNEQFF.

This clonotype occurred many times. V gene TRBV4-2 combines with J gene TRBJ1-4, with a tentative D call TRBD1 (5 bases). Trimming removed 5 bases from V and 3 bases from J, with 13 bases in between. Germline V gives CDR1 LGHNA, CDR2 YNFKEQ. The CDR3 is 15 residues long. The CDR3 DNA is TGTGCCAGCAGCAAAAGGGGAAATTCTAATGAAAAACTGTTTTTT. It translates to CASSKRGNSNEKLFF.